These T cell receptor beta chains were read from a single sample in a study of shared clonotypes between healthy human individuals. Only in-frame clones appear in the TCRdb table, and some are missing; sequencing was by immunoSEQ multiplex PCR. The sample lists millions of clones; 85% to 95% were seen once. Sequencing used naive CD4+ T cells from PBMCs. The receptors here all came from a man aged 18 to 35 in good health. Some clones in this sample may be carry-over from other donors' samples. The CDR3 runs from the conserved cysteine through the conserved F or W. A D gene is named only where the DNA matches it firmly. Expanded clones are given a class, and other clones once, few, many or no size at all.

TRBJ2-7	.	.	TRBV28	CASIQGGADSYEQYF	TGTGCCAGTATACAGGGAGGGGCCGACTCCTACGAGCAGTACTTC
TRBJ2-2	TRBD1	.	TRBV18	CASSLGQALNTGELFF	TGTGCCAGCTCCCTAGGACAGGCCCTGAACACCGGGGAGCTGTTTTTT
TRBJ1-3	.	.	TRBV6-5	CASSYSPASGGNTIYF	TGTGCCAGCAGTTACTCGCCGGCCTCCGGGGGAAACACCATATATTTT
TRBJ1-2	.	.	TRBV2	CASSEAKGAGGYTF	TGTGCCAGCAGTGAAGCAAAAGGGGCGGGTGGCTACACCTTC
TRBJ2-7	.	.	TRBV9	CASSVAAGMGYEQYF	TGTGCCAGCAGCGTAGCAGCAGGGATGGGGTACGAGCAGTACTTC
TRBJ2-3	.	.	TRBV18	CASSPPREPDTQYF	TGTGCCAGCTCACCACCCAGGGAGCCAGATACGCAGTATTTT
TRBJ2-5	TRBD1	.	TRBV4-2	CASSAGQGAAETQYF	TGTGCCAGCAGCGCTGGACAGGGGGCGGCAGAGACCCAGTACTTC
TRBJ1-1	TRBD1	.	TRBV18	CASSLFPGQGGNTEAFF	TGTGCCAGCTCACTATTTCCGGGACAGGGAGGGAACACTGAAGCTTTCTTT
TRBJ1-4	.	.	TRBV4-3	CASSQDGERGLFF	TGCGCCAGCAGCCAAGATGGGGAACGTGGGCTGTTTTTT
TRBJ1-1	.	.	TRBV6-1	CASRPVVETEAFF	TGTGCCAGCCGGCCGGTTGTGGAGACTGAAGCTTTCTTT
TRBJ1-1	.	.	TRBV7-8	CASSLGGLNTEAFF	TGTGCCAGCAGCTTGGGGGGCTTGAACACTGAAGCTTTCTTT
TRBJ2-7	TRBD2	.	TRBV2	CASSSRLAGAYEQYF	TGTGCCAGCAGTTCACGACTAGCGGGGGCCTACGAGCAGTACTTC
TRBJ2-1	TRBD2	.	TRBV6-4	CASREGGLAENNEQFF	TGTGCCAGCAGGGAGGGGGGACTAGCGGAAAACAATGAGCAGTTCTTC
TRBJ2-3	TRBD1	once	TRBV5-1	CASSPPDRKRDTQYF	TGCGCCAGCAGCCCACCGGACAGGAAAAGGGATACGCAGTATTTT
TRBJ2-5	.	.	TRBV4-1	CASSQDNNQETQYF	TGCGCCAGCAGCCAAGATAACAACCAAGAGACCCAGTACTTC
TRBJ2-7	.	.	TRBV7-9	CASSLGHDYEQYF	TGTGCCAGCAGCTTAGGACACGACTACGAGCAGTACTTC
TRBJ2-2	.	.	TRBV7-2	CASSLLPGLAYRGELFF	TGTGCCAGCAGCTTATTGCCGGGGCTAGCATATCGCGGGGAGCTGTTTTTT
TRBJ2-7	.	.	TRBV30	CAWLPYSYEQYF	TGTGCCTGGTTACCCTACTCCTACGAGCAGTACTTC
TRBJ2-7	TRBD2	.	TRBV11-2	CASRFTSGSSYEQYF	TGTGCCAGCAGGTTTACTAGCGGGAGCTCCTACGAGCAGTACTTC
TRBJ1-4	.	.	TRBV7-9	CASSPTTGYEKLFF	TGTGCCAGCAGCCCGACAACGGGGTATGAAAAACTGTTTTTT
TRBJ2-7	.	.	TRBV18	CASSRTRGVNEQYF	TGTGCCAGCTCACGAACCAGGGGTGTAAACGAGCAGTACTTC
TRBJ1-2	.	.	TRBV19	CASSISHTGNYGYTF	TGTGCCAGTAGTATATCGCACACCGGTAACTATGGCTACACCTTC
TRBJ1-2	.	.	TRBV28	CASSSRVGGDYGYTF	TGTGCCAGCAGTTCTCGCGTGGGAGGAGACTATGGCTACACCTTC
TRBJ2-6	.	.	TRBV19	CASSIQGPGANVLTF	TGTGCCAGTAGTATACAGGGCCCTGGGGCCAACGTCCTGACTTTC
TRBJ1-5	.	.	TRBV28	CASSPSRRVGNQPQHF	TGTGCCAGCAGTCCCTCCAGGAGGGTGGGCAATCAGCCCCAGCATTTT
TRBJ1-2	.	.	TRBV5-4	CASSFGGDYGYTF	TGTGCCAGCAGCTTTGGCGGGGATTATGGCTACACCTTC
TRBJ1-1	.	.	TRBV5-1	CASGPGGTNTEAFF	TGCGCCAGCGGCCCGGGGGGAACGAACACTGAAGCTTTCTTT
TRBJ1-1	.	.	TRBV6-5	CASRDPPGNTEAFF	TGTGCCAGCAGGGACCCCCCCGGGAACACTGAAGCTTTCTTT
TRBJ2-1	.	.	TRBV7-3	CASSLLAVSYNEQFF	TGTGCCAGCAGCTTACTTGCGGTCTCCTACAATGAGCAGTTCTTC
TRBJ1-4	.	.	TRBV7-7	CASSPPGVEKLFF	TGTGCCAGCAGCCCCCCGGGGGTAGAAAAACTGTTTTTT
TRBJ2-4	TRBD1	.	TRBV23-1	CASSHQSRDRGPENIQYF	TGCGCCAGCAGTCACCAATCGAGGGACAGGGGGCCTGAAAACATTCAGTACTTC
TRBJ1-2	TRBD1	.	TRBV4-3	CASSQGTGADYGYTF	TGCGCCAGCAGCCAAGGGACAGGGGCAGACTATGGCTACACCTTC
TRBJ2-3	.	.	TRBV18	CASSPSSGPDTQYF	TGTGCCAGCTCACCTTCGTCGGGGCCAGATACGCAGTATTTT